This passage covers 23 T cell receptor beta chains from one sample sequenced in a study of blood T cell repertoires in COVID-19. Sequencing was performed with immunoSEQ multiplex PCR; in TCRdb, only in-frame clones are kept and a portion is missing. Here the sample spans under 350,000 clones, about 85% being singletons. The sample comprised peripheral blood. The receptors were sampled from a man aged 18 to 29 with active or convalescent COVID-19.

This clone appeared a single time. The chain employs TRBV4-2 and TRBJ2-2; 9 nucleotides match TRBD2. The CDR3 runs 18 residues. With 2 bases clipped from V and 0 bases from J, the junction kept 7 bases outside the gene matches. The germline CDR1 and CDR2 sequences are LGHNA and YNFKEQ. The CDR3 loop is CASSQRWAGGPNTGELFF. CDR3 bases: TGTGCCAGCAGCCAACGTTGGGCGGGGGGGCCGAACACCGGGGAGCTGTTTTTT.

The chain uses TRBV3-1 (or the pseudogene TRBV3-2) and TRBJ1-2; D gene uncertain. The CDR3 is 16 amino acids. CDR1 and CDR2 from the germline V gene are LGHDT and YNNKEL (reference sequence). Trimming shortened V by 4 bases and J by 2 bases, and 17 bases separated the two germline ends. In nucleotides, the CDR3 is TGTGCCAGCAGCCCGTCTAACAGCCCCCGGAACTATGGCTACACCTTC. As protein: CASSPSNSPRNYGYTF.

This clone was counted between two and nine times. The chain employs TRBV5-1 and TRBJ1-6, with D maybe TRBD1 (6 bases). Trimming shortened V by 5 bases and J by 6 bases, and 9 bases separated the two germline ends. Germline assignment: CDR1 SGHRS and CDR2 YFSETQ. This CDR3 contains 13 residues. The CDR3 loop is CASRGGTNSPLHF. The DNA for the CDR3 is TGCGCCAGCAGAGGGGGAACTAATTCACCCCTCCACTTT.

The gene calls are TRBV7-9 and TRBJ2-7; possibly TRBD2 for D (5 bases). V lost 5 bases and J lost 6, with 17 bases in between. The germline V gene has CDR1 SEHNR and CDR2 FQNEAQ (reference sequence). The CDR3 loop spans 14 amino acids. The CDR3 DNA reads TGTGCCAGCAGCGCCCCGGGGAATATCGGCGAGCAGTACTTC. Protein product: CASSAPGNIGEQYF.

This clone was seen once. V is TRBV11-3 and J is TRBJ2-3; 7 bases are shared with TRBD2. Unmatched junction bases numbered 6, after V lost 4 bases and J lost 2 bases. Germline loops: CDR1 SGHNT, CDR2 YENEEA. The CDR3 is made up of 15 amino acids. DNA for the CDR3: TGTGCCAGCAGCTCGGCTAGCGGTAACACAGATACGCAGTATTTT. This encodes CASSSASGNTDTQYF.

This CDR3 is CASSPSPNAEAFF. CDR3 coding DNA: TGTGCCAGCAGTCCAAGCCCAAATGCTGAAGCTTTCTTT. The chain combines TRBV27 with TRBJ1-1; D is uncertain. Trimming pared 5 bases from V and 6 bases from J, leaving 13 bases between. Germline CDR1 and CDR2: MNHEY and SMNVEV (reference sequence). The CDR3 consists of 13 residues.

The chain combines TRBV9 with TRBJ1-2; no firm D call. The CDR3 covers 13 residues. The germline V gene has CDR1 SGDLS and CDR2 YYNGEE. V lost 0 bases and J 6 bases, leaving 9 bases between the germline ends. CDR3 residues: CASSVVRSDGYTF. The DNA of the CDR3 is TGTGCCAGCAGCGTAGTCCGGTCCGATGGCTACACCTTC.

The V call is TRBV3-1 (or the pseudogene TRBV3-2), the J call TRBJ1-3, with D uncertain. This CDR3 has 14 residues. V lost 4 bases and J lost 4, with 11 bases in between. Germline CDR1 reads LGHDT; CDR2 reads YNNKEL (reference sequence). The CDR3 nucleotides are TGTGCCAGCAGCCTAAGCGGACGAGGAAACACCATATATTTT. As protein: CASSLSGRGNTIYF.

The CDR3 reads CAWGAGAYGYTF. The CDR3, as DNA: TGTGCCTGGGGGGCAGGTGCCTATGGCTACACCTTC. This chain connects TRBV30 to TRBJ1-2; possible D gene TRBD1, 5 bases. V was cut by 5 bases and J by 4 bases, with 11 bases left in between. This CDR3 has 12 amino acids. Germline V gene lookup returns CDR1 GTSNPN and CDR2 SVGIG (reference sequence).

The chain employs TRBV7-9 and TRBJ2-3, with D possibly being TRBD1 (5 bases). V dropped 7 bases and J dropped 4 bases, with 15 bases sitting between them. The length of the CDR3 is 14 residues. In germline, CDR1 is SEHNR, CDR2 FQNEAQ (reference sequence). CDR3 residues: CASKHSGMSDTQYF. The CDR3 bases are TGTGCCAGCAAACATTCAGGGATGTCAGATACGCAGTATTTT.

The V call is TRBV28, the J call TRBJ1-5; D gene uncertain. The germline V gene encodes CDR1 MDHEN and CDR2 SYDVKM. V was trimmed by 2 bases and J by 6 bases, leaving 5 bases between them. CDR3 length: 12 amino acids. The CDR3 DNA sequence: TGTGCCAGCAGTTTAGCAGGTCAGCCCCAGCATTTT. Its translation is CASSLAGQPQHF.

V is TRBV15 and J is TRBJ2-7; 8 nucleotides align to TRBD1. After removal of 1 base from V and 7 bases from J, the junction contained 9 bases not matched to a gene. The CDR3 has 15 amino acids. Germline V gene lookup returns CDR1 LNHNV and CDR2 YYDKDF (reference sequence). The CDR3 nucleotides read TGTGCCACCAGCAGAGGGGGGGACAGGTGGGGTGAGCAGTACTTC. Translation gives CATSRGGDRWGEQYF.

The rearrangement uses TRBV9 and TRBJ2-5, with D unresolved. Germline V gene sequence: CDR1 SGDLS, CDR2 YYNGEE. This CDR3 is built from 13 residues. V was cut by 3 bases and J by 7 bases, with 13 bases left in between. CDR3 in DNA: TGTGCCAGCAGCGCCCACGGAGAACGGACCCAGTACTTC. It encodes CASSAHGERTQYF.

This rearrangement joins TRBV9 to TRBJ1-6; D may be TRBD1 (6 bases). The CDR3 contains 15 residues. The V end lost 4 bases, the J end lost 5 bases, and 13 bases lay between the germline ends. The V gene's germline CDR1 is SGDLS and CDR2 YYNGEE. CDR3 in amino acids: CASSLMDSDNSPLHF. DNA of the CDR3: TGTGCCAGCAGCTTGATGGACAGTGATAATTCACCCCTCCACTTT.

This clone has only a few counts. J is TRBJ1-1 and V is TRBV19, with D possibly matching TRBD1 (6 bases). CDR3 length equals 12 residues. V lost 8 bases, J lost 6 bases, and 13 bases lay in between. CDR1 is LNHDA and CDR2 is SQIVND in the germline V gene (reference sequence). The CDR3 nucleotides are TGTGCCAGTTGGCAGGGGAGTTCTGAAGCTTTCTTT. It translates to CASWQGSSEAFF.

The CDR3 here is CASSEGWGGATEAFF. The DNA for the CDR3 is TGTGCCAGCAGTGAAGGATGGGGTGGGGCGACTGAAGCTTTCTTT. The rearrangement uses TRBV6-1 and TRBJ1-1, with D perhaps TRBD1 (5 bases). Trimming left V 1 base short and J 5 bases short, with 14 bases between. Germline CDR1 MNHNS, CDR2 SASEGT. The CDR3 is made up of 15 amino acids.

V gene TRBV5-1 combines with J gene TRBJ1-1; D might be TRBD1 (6 bases). Germline V gene data show CDR1 as SGHRS and CDR2 as YFSETQ. Trimming removed 2 bases at V and 4 bases at J, with 12 bases between. The CDR3 loop spans 14 amino acids. The CDR3 region is CASSLQGRGTEAFF. In DNA form, the CDR3 reads TGCGCCAGCAGCTTACAGGGTCGGGGCACTGAAGCTTTCTTT.

V is TRBV28 and J is TRBJ2-3; D perhaps matches TRBD1 (6 bases). This CDR3 has 12 residues. The V end was cut by 8 bases, the J end by 4 bases, with 10 bases between. The V gene's germline CDR1 is MDHEN and CDR2 SYDVKM. CDR3 sequence reads: CASRDISDTQYF. The DNA of the CDR3 is TGTGCCAGCCGGGACATATCAGATACGCAGTATTTT.

The genes are TRBV6-2 or TRBV6-3 and TRBJ1-1, with D uncertain. The germline CDR1 and CDR2 sequences are MNHEY and SVGEGT. V lost 7 bases and J 11 bases, leaving 23 bases between the germline ends. The CDR3 covers 14 residues. The CDR3 DNA follows: TGTGCCAGCACCCCCGGGCCGGCTCATCCGGGGGCTTTCTTT. This encodes CASTPGPAHPGAFF.

This clone was counted a few times. The rearrangement joins TRBV7-9 to TRBJ1-6, with D perhaps TRBD1 (6 bases). Germline assignment: CDR1 SEHNR and CDR2 FQNEAQ (reference sequence). The CDR3 consists of 13 residues. The V end lost 7 bases, the J end lost 2 bases, and 6 bases lay between the germline ends. DNA for the CDR3: TGTGCCAGCACAGGGGCCTATAATTCACCCCTCCACTTT. Its protein is CASTGAYNSPLHF. The entire variable domain, with the rest obtained from reference TRBV7-9 and TRBJ1-6, is as follows: DTGVSQNPRHKITKRGQNVTFRCDPISEHNRLYWYRQTLGQGPEFLTYFQNEAQLEKSRLLSDRFSAERPKGSFSTLEIQRTEQGDSAMYLCASTGAYNSPLHFGNGTRLTVT.

The chain uses TRBV4-3 and TRBJ1-5; D unresolved. Trimming left V 0 bases short and J 9 bases short, with 9 bases between. This CDR3 is built from 13 residues. Germline V gene sequence: CDR1 LGHNA, CDR2 YSLEER. As DNA, the CDR3 is TGCGCCAGCAGCCAAGAGAGAACGGGGCCCCAGCATTTT. This encodes CASSQERTGPQHF.

This clone was seen a single time. The chain carries TRBV19 and TRBJ1-6, with unresolved D. V gave up 4 bases and J gave up 6 bases, with 13 bases separating them. The germline gives CDR1 LNHDA, CDR2 SQIVND (reference sequence). This CDR3 region has 15 residues. The CDR3 spells CASSTYAMSNSPLHF. In DNA, the CDR3 is TGTGCCAGTAGTACGTACGCGATGAGTAATTCACCCCTCCACTTT.

This clone came up a few times. CDR3 in DNA: TGTGCCAGCAGCATCGGACAGGGGTCGAACACTGAAGCTTTCTTT. It encodes CASSIGQGSNTEAFF. This chain joins TRBV7-8 and TRBJ1-1; 9 nucleotides line up with TRBD1. Trimming removed 5 bases from V and 1 base from J; junction bases left unmatched: 5. Per germline, CDR1 SGHVS and CDR2 FQNEAQ. The CDR3 extends over 15 amino acids.